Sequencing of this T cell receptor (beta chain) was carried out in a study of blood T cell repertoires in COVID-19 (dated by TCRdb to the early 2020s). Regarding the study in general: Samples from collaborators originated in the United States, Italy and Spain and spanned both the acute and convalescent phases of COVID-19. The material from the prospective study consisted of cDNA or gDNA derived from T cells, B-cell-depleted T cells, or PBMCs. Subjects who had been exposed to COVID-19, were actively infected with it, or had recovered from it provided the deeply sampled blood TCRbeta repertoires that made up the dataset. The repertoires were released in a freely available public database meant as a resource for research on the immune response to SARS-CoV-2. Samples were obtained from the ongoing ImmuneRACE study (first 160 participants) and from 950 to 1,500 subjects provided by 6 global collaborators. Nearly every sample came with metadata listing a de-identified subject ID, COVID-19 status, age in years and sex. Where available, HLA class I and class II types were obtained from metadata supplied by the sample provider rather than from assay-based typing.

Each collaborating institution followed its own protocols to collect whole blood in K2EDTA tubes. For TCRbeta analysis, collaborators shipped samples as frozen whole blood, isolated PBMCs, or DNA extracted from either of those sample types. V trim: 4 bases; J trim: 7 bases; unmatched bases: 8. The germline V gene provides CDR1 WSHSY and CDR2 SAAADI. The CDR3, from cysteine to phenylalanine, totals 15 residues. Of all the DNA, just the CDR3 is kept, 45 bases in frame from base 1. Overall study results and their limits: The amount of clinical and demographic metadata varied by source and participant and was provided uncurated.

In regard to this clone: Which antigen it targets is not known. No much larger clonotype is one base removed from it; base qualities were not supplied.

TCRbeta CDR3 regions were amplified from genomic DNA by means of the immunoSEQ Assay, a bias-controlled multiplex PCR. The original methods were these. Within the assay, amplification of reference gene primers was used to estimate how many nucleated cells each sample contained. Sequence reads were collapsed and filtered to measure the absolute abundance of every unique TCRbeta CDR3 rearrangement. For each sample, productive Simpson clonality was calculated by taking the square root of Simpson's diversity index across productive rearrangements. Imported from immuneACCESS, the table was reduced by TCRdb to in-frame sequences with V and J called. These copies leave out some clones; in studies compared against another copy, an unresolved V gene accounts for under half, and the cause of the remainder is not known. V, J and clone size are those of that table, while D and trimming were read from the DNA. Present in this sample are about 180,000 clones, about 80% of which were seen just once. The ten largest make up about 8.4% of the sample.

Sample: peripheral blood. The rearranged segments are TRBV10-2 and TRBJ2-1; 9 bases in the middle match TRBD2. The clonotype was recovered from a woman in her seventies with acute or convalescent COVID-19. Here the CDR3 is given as CASSVLAGLGNEQFF. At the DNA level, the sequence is TGCGCCAGCAGTGTTCTAGCGGGACTCGGAAATGAGCAGTTCTTC.